This T cell receptor beta chain derives from a study of blood T cell repertoires in COVID-19. Study summary: Collection of acute and convalescent COVID-19 samples took place in the United States, Italy and Spain.

V gave up 2 bases and J gave up 4 bases, with 11 bases separating them. The CDR3 runs to 15 residues. Germline loops: CDR1 SGHAT, CDR2 FQNNGV. This clone was observed a few times. TCRdb's copy holds only in-frame clones and misses some; the assay was immunoSEQ multiplex PCR. This sample carries tens of thousands of clones, roughly 81% of them seen once, and the ten largest clones take more than 4%. Sequencing was done on a sample of peripheral blood. The TCR comes from a man older than 75 with COVID-19, enrolled during active disease. This rearrangement joins TRBV11-2 to TRBJ1-4; D possibly corresponds to TRBD1 (5 bases). CDR3 DNA: TGTGCCAGCAGCTTATTAGGACATAATAATGAAAAACTGTTTTTT. As protein: CASSLLGHNNEKLFF.